This TCR beta chain was sequenced for a study of regulatory T cells in long-lasting Graves disease. The TCR beta library used iRepertoire HTBI primers with Arm-PCR amplification of CDR3. TCRdb used MiXCR to reprocess the multiplex PCR reads, holding one entry per CDR3 protein. The sample lists 510,000 or so distinct CDR3 sequences; around 12% were seen once. This clonotype was recorded many times. As yet, its antigen is unknown. Study-level points and caveats: Public clonotype sharing was higher in persistent than newly diagnosed patients. Persistent Graves' patients showed reduced TCR diversity versus newly diagnosed patients. Gene preferences differed: TRBV28, TRBJ1-2, TRBJ2-5 in persistent cases.

CDR3 length equals 15 residues. The ends were cut back, 4 bases at V and 4 bases at J, with 15 bases in the middle. Germline V CDR1 and CDR2: SGHVS, FQNEAQ. Time point reported: newly diagnosed GD, antithyroid drugs for less than 3 months. PBMCs provided the RNA from which the TCR library was made. These data also featured in a second study, about T cells in Graves' hyperthyroidism and ophthalmopathy. That paper notes: Most thyroid clonotypes with frequency above 0.001 were detected in blood.

The V gene is TRBV7-8, the J gene TRBJ2-3; D perhaps matches TRBD2 (6 bases). This TCR came from a woman under 40 with Graves disease. This material consisted of peripheral blood mononuclear cells (PBMCs), taken at new diagnosis, from a patient treated with antithyroid drugs. CDR3 sequence (DNA): TGTGCCAGCAGCTCCCGACGGTGGGGGGCAGATACGCAGTATTTT. As protein: CASSSRRWGADTQYF.